One and the same sample provided the 9 T cell receptor beta chains below, sequenced in a study of T cell repertoires in cytomegalovirus infection. TCRdb passed the reads through MiXCR, listing each CDR3 protein once. The profile shows 200,000 to 300,000 distinct CDR3 sequences, roughly 10% of them singletons. The sequenced material came from PBMCs. These receptors were obtained from a human donor in good health (CMV status not recorded). Some clones in this sample may be carry-over from other donors' samples.

This clonotype came up many times. The CDR3: CASSLDPHQPQHF. The CDR3 DNA reads as TGTGCCAGCAGCTTAGACCCGCATCAGCCCCAGCATTTT. The chain carries TRBV7-8 and TRBJ1-5, with D unclear. Germline loops: CDR1 SGHVS, CDR2 FQNEAQ. This CDR3 has 13 amino acids. V was pared by 1 base and J by 5 bases, with 6 bases between.

CDR3 coding DNA: TGTGCCAGCAGGCCTGGACTAGCGGGGGCGGATACGCAGTATTTT. Protein product: CASRPGLAGADTQYF. The chain combines TRBV6-2 or TRBV6-3 with TRBJ2-3; TRBD2 aligns across 13 bases. From germline, CDR1 is MNHEY and CDR2 SVGEGT. V shed 6 bases, J shed 6 bases, and the junction held 6 bases outside the gene matches. This CDR3 region has 15 residues.

This clonotype was seen many times. The V and J genes are TRBV7-2 and TRBJ2-3; tentative D call: TRBD2 (5 bases). Germline values: CDR1 SGHTA, CDR2 FQGNSA. The CDR3 is 15 amino acids. V dropped 3 bases and J dropped 4 bases, with 14 bases sitting between them. CDR3 amino acids: CASSFHRRGPDTQYF. In DNA, the CDR3 is TGTGCCAGCAGCTTCCACCGGCGAGGGCCAGATACGCAGTATTTT.

In DNA, the CDR3 is TGTGCCAGCAGTTTAGGCGGGTTTGCTTTCTTT. Protein product: CASSLGGFAFF. The chain is built from TRBV12-3 or TRBV12-4 and TRBJ1-1; D gene ambiguous. The CDR3 covers 11 residues. The V end was cut by 1 base, the J end by 11 bases, with 8 bases between.

This clonotype was seen ten or more times. The V and J genes are TRBV7-8 and TRBJ2-2; a weak D match, TRBD1 (5 bases). Looked up from germline, CDR1 is SGHVS and CDR2 is FQNEAQ. CDR3 length: 15 amino acids. V was cut by 5 bases and J by 0 bases, with 10 bases left in between. DNA of the CDR3: TGTGCCAGCAGCCCAGGGAATGCGAACACCGGGGAGCTGTTTTTT. Amino acids: CASSPGNANTGELFF.

This clonotype was seen at least ten times. The CDR3 DNA reads TGTGCCAGCAGCCCTTCGGTCGGGGCCAACGTCCTGACTTTC. This gives the protein CASSPSVGANVLTF. The rearrangement joins TRBV12-3 or TRBV12-4 to TRBJ2-6; D gene unclear. The V end lost 6 bases, the J end lost 4 bases, and 10 bases lay between the germline ends. This CDR3 spans 14 amino acids.

The CDR3 region is CASSSIGTGGSNEKLFF. CDR3 nucleotide sequence: TGTGCCAGCAGCTCCATCGGGACAGGTGGAAGTAATGAAAAACTGTTTTTT. V is TRBV7-2 and J is TRBJ1-4; 8 bases agree with TRBD1. Germline CDR1 and CDR2: SGHTA and FQGNSA. Trimming cost V 4 bases and J 4 bases; bases outside gene matches: 11. This CDR3 spans 17 amino acids.

The sample holds a few counts of this clonotype. As DNA, the CDR3 is TGTGCCAGCAGTCCAATGGGATACAATGAGCAGTTCTTC. Protein sequence: CASSPMGYNEQFF. V is TRBV27 and J is TRBJ2-1; D remains ambiguous. This CDR3 is 13 amino acids long. Germline-derived CDR1 and CDR2 are MNHEY and SMNVEV (reference sequence). Trimming shortened V by 5 bases and J by 4 bases, and 9 bases separated the two germline ends.

This clonotype has ten or more counts. The chain uses TRBV10-2 and TRBJ2-2; D is possibly TRBD1 (5 bases). V was clipped by 3 bases and J by 2 bases, with 13 bases between them. The V gene's germline CDR1 is WSHSY and CDR2 SAAADI. The CDR3 extends over 16 amino acids. CDR3 residues: CASSDPGRANTGELFF. CDR3 nucleotide sequence: TGCGCCAGCAGTGACCCCGGCAGGGCCAACACCGGGGAGCTGTTTTTT.